The source of this T cell receptor beta chain is a study of cytomegalovirus exposure and HLA in healthy donors. The germline V gene has CDR1 SGHDN and CDR2 FVKESK. The length of the CDR3 is 18 residues. V was clipped by 0 bases and J by 11 bases; unmatched bases: 16. With 60 Vbeta and 13 Jbeta primers, the PCR was carried out. The assay was immunoSEQ multiplex PCR, and TCRdb's table has in-frame clones only and misses some. The sample yields roughly 300,000 clones, about nine tenths seen once. The gene calls are TRBV14 and TRBJ2-1, with 10 bases lining up with TRBD2. The clonotype was recovered from a man aged 35 to 55 in good health and CMV-seropositive. Material for sequencing was PBMCs. CDR3 nucleotides: TGTGCCAGCAGCCAAGATCTTGGGCTAGCGGGGGAGGGCCGGAAGCAGTTCTTC. Translated, it gives CASSQDLGLAGEGRKQFF. The complete variable domain, with remaining parts taken from reference TRBV14 and TRBJ2-1, reads EAGVTQFPSHSVIEKGQTVTLRCDPISGHDNLYWYRRVMGKEIKFLLHFVKESKQDESGMPNNRFLAERTGGTYSTLKVQPAELEDSGVYFCASSQDLGLAGEGRKQFFGPGTRLTVL.